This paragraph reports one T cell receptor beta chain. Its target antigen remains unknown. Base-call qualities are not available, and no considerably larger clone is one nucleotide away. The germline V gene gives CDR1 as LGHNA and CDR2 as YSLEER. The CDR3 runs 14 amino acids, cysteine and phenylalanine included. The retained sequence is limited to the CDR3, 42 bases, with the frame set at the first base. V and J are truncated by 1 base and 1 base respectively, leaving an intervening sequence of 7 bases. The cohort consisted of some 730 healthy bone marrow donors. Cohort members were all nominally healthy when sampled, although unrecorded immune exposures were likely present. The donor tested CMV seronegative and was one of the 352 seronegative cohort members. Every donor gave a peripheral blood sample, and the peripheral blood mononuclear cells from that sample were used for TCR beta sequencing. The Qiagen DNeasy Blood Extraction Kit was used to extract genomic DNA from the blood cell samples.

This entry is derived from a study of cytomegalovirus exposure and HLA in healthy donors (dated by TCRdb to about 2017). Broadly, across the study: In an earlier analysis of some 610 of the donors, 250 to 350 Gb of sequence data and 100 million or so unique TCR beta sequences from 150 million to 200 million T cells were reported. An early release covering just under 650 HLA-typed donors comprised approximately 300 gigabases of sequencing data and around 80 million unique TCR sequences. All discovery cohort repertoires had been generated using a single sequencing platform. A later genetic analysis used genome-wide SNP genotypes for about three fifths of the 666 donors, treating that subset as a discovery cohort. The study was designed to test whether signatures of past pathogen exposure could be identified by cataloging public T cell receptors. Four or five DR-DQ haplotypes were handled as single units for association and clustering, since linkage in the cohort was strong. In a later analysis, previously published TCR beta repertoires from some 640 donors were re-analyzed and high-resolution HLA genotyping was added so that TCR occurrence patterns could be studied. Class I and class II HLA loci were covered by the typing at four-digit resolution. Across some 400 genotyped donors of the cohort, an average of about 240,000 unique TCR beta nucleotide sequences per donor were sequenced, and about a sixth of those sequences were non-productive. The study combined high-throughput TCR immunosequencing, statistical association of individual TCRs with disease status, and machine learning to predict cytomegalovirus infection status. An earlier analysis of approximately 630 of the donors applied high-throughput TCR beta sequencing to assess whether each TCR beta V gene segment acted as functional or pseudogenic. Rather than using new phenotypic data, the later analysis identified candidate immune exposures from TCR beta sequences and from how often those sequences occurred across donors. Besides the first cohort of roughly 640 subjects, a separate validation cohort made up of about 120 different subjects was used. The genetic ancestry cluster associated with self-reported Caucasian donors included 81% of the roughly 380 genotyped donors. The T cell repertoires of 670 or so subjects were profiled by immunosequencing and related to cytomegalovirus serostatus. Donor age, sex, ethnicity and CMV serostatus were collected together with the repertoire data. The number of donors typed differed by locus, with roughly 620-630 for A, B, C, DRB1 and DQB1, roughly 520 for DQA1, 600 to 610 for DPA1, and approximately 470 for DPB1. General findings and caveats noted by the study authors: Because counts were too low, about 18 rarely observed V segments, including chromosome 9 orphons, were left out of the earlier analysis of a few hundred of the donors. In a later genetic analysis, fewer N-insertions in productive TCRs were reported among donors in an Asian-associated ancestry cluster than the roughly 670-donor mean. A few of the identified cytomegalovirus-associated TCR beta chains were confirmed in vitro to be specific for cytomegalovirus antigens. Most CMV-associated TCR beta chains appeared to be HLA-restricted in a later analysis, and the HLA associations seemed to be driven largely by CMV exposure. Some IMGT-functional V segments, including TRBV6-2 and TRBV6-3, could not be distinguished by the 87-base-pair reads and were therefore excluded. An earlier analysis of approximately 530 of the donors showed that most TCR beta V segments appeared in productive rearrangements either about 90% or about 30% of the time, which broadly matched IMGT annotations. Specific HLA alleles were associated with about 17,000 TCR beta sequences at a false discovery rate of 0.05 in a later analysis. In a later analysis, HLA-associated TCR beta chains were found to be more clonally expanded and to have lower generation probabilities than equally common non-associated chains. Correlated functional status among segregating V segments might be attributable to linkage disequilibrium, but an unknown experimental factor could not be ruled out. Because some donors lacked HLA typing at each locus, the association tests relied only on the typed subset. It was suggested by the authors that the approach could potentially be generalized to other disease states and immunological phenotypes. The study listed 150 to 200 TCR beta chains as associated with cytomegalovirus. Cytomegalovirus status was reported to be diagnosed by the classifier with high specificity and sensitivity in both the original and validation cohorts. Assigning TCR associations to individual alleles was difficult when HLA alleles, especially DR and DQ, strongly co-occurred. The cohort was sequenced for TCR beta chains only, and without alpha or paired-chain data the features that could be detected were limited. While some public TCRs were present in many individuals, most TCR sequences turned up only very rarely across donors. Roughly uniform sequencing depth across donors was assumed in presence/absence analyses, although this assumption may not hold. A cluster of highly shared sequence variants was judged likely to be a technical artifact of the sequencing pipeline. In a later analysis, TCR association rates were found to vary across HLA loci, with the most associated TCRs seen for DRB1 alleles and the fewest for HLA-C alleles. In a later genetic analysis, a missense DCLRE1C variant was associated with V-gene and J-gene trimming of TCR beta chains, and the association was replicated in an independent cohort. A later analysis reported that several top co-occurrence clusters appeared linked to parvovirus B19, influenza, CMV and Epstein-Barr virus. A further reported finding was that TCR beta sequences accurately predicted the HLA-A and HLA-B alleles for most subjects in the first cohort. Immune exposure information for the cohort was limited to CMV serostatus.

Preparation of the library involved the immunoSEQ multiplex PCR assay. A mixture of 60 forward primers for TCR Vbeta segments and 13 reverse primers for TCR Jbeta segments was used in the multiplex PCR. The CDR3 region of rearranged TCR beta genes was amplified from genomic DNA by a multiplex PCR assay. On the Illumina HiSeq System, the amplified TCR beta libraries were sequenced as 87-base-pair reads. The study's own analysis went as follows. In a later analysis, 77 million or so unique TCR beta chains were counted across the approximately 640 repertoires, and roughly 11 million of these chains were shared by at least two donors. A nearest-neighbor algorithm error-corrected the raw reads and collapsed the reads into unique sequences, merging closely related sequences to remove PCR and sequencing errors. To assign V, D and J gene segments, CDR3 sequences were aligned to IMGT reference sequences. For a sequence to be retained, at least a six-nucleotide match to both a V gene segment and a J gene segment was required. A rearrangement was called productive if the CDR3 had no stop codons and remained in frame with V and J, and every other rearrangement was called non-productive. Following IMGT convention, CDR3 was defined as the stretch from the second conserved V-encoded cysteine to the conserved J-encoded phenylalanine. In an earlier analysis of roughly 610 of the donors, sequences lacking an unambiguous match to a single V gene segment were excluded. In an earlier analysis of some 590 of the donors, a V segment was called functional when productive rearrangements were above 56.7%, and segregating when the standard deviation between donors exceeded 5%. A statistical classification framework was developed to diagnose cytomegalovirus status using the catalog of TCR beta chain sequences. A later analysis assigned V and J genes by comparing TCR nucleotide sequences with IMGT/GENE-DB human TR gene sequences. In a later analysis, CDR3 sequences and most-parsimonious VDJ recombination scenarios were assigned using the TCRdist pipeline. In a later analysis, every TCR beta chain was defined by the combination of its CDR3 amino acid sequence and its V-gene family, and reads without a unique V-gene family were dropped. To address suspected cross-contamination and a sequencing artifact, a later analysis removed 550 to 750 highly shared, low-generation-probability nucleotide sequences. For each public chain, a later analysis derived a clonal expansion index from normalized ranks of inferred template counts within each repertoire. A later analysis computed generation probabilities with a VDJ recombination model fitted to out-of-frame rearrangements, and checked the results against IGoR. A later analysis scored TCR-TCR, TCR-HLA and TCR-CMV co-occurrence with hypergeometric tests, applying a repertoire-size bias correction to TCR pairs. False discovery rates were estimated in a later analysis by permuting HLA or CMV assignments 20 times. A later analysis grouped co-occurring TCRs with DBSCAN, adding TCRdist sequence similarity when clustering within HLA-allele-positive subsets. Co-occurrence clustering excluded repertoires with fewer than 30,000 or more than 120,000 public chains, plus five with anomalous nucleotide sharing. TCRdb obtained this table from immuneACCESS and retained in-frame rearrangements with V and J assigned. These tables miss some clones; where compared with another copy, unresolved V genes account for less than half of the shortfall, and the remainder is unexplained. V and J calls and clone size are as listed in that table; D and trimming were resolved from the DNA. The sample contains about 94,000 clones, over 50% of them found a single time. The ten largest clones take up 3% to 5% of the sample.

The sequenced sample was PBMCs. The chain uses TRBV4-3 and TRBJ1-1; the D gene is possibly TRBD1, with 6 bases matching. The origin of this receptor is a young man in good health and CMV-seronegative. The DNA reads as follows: TGCGCCAGCAGCCAAGTGGACAGGAACACTGAAGCTTTCTTT. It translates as CASSQVDRNTEAFF.